This entry lists 23 T cell receptor beta chains sequenced from one sample in a study of T cell responses to AZD1222 COVID-19 vaccine. The protocol was immunoSEQ multiplex PCR, while the TCRdb copy is restricted to in-frame clones and leaves out a portion. The sample has about 100,000 clones, 85% to 90% seen once. The material sequenced was peripheral blood, taken on day 0 of AZD1222 vaccination. These receptor sequences come from an adult in good health.

J is TRBJ2-3 and V is TRBV5-1, with 7 bases lining up with TRBD2. The CDR3 sequence is 14 residues long. J gave up 6 bases and V 5 bases, and 9 bases lay outside the gene matches. Germline-derived CDR1 and CDR2 are SGHRS and YFSETQ. Written as DNA, the CDR3 is TGCGCCAGCAGTTTCGGTGGGGGGGAGGATACGCAGTATTTT. Encoded protein: CASSFGGGEDTQYF.

This chain uses TRBV27 with TRBJ2-7, with D unresolved. Germline V gives CDR1 MNHEY, CDR2 SMNVEV (reference sequence). Trimming took off 5 bases at V and 7 bases at J, with 27 bases between the two ends. CDR3 length: 17 amino acids. DNA for the CDR3: TGTGCCAGCAGTCCCGTGAGTGGGCAGCCATTAAAAGGGGAGCAGTACTTC. It yields the protein CASSPVSGQPLKGEQYF.

The V and J genes are TRBV2 and TRBJ1-6; D gene uncertain. The V and J ends lost 3 bases and 3 bases respectively, with 12 bases between them. The CDR3 is 16 amino acids. Germline V gene lookup returns CDR1 SNHLY and CDR2 FYNNEI. CDR3 region: CASSDNGRDYNSPLHF. The CDR3 DNA is TGTGCCAGCAGTGATAACGGCCGGGACTATAATTCACCCCTCCACTTT.

The chain employs TRBV11-2 and TRBJ2-6; D remains unclear. Deletions cut 6 bases from V and 0 bases from J, with 6 bases between. Germline values: CDR1 SGHAT, CDR2 FQNNGV. The CDR3 is 14 amino acids. CDR3 residues: CASSEYSGANVLTF. The CDR3 DNA reads as TGTGCCAGCAGTGAGTACTCTGGGGCCAACGTCCTGACTTTC.

The chain has TRBV5-1 and TRBJ2-3; maybe TRBD1 (7 bases). This CDR3 has 16 amino acids. Germline-derived CDR1 and CDR2 are SGHRS and YFSETQ. V was pared by 0 bases and J by 2 bases, with 13 bases between. The CDR3 DNA reads as TGCGCCAGCAGCTTGGGGGGGGACAGTACCACAGATACGCAGTATTTT. Encoded protein: CASSLGGDSTTDTQYF.

V and J are TRBV7-8 and TRBJ1-3, with D perhaps TRBD1 (6 bases). This CDR3 spans 16 amino acids. CDR1 and CDR2 (germline): SGHVS, FQNEAQ. V was shortened by 5 bases and J by 0 bases, with 14 bases between the two germline ends. CDR3 DNA sequence: TGTGCCAGCAGCAATAGAGGGGGAAGCTCTGGAAACACCATATATTTT. Translation: CASSNRGGSSGNTIYF.

This sequence joins TRBV6-2 or TRBV6-3 and TRBJ1-6, with no clear D. The CDR3 spans 12 residues. V lost 6 bases, J lost 10 bases, and 10 bases lay in between. From germline, CDR1 is MNHEY and CDR2 SVGEGT. CDR3 DNA sequence: TGTGCCAGCAGCACGACGGGATCACCCCTCCACTTT. Its protein product is CASSTTGSPLHF.

The rearrangement uses TRBV5-5 and TRBJ2-3; 10 bases fit TRBD1. V gave up 4 bases and J gave up 2 bases; unmatched junction bases: 4. This CDR3 spans 15 amino acids. Per the germline V gene, CDR1 is SGHKS and CDR2 is YYEKEE (reference sequence). The CDR3 spells CASSKGQGLTDTQYF. Written as DNA, the CDR3 is TGTGCCAGCAGCAAGGGACAGGGGCTCACAGATACGCAGTATTTT.

The rearrangement joins TRBV9 to TRBJ2-3, with D perhaps being TRBD1 or TRBD2 (5 bases each). The germline V and J ends were trimmed by 3 bases and 2 bases, with 16 bases remaining between them. Looked up from germline, CDR1 is SGDLS and CDR2 is YYNGEE. The CDR3 runs to 16 residues. This CDR3 is CASSEGGGPNTDTQYF. The CDR3 coding sequence is TGTGCCAGCAGCGAGGGTGGGGGTCCCAACACAGATACGCAGTATTTT.

The chain combines TRBV28 with TRBJ2-3, with no clear D. The ends were cut back, 9 bases at V and 0 bases at J, with 10 bases in the middle. Germline V gene lookup returns CDR1 MDHEN and CDR2 SYDVKM. There are 13 residues in the CDR3. The CDR3 protein is CASRWQSTDTQYF. The CDR3 DNA sequence: TGTGCCAGTAGATGGCAGAGCACAGATACGCAGTATTTT.

The gene calls are TRBV27 and TRBJ2-7; TRBD2 is a possible D gene (5 bases). Trimming removed 5 bases from V and 3 bases from J, with 29 bases in between. Germline assignment: CDR1 MNHEY and CDR2 SMNVEV (reference sequence). The CDR3 is 19 amino acids. Written as DNA, the CDR3 is TGTGCCAGCAGTCTAGGCCGCCAACACACACGGGGTCGAGTCTACGAGCAGTACTTC. Translation: CASSLGRQHTRGRVYEQYF.

This clone was observed once. This chain links TRBV7-2 with TRBJ1-1; no firm D call. The CDR3 spans 14 residues. Germline values: CDR1 SGHTA, CDR2 FQGNSA. Between the trimmed V and J ends, which lost 4 bases and 4 bases, there was a span of 13 bases. This chain's CDR3 is CASSSGNPGTEAFF. The CDR3 DNA reads as TGTGCCAGCAGCTCAGGAAACCCGGGCACTGAAGCTTTCTTT.

The chain links TRBV14 to TRBJ2-7; D may be TRBD1 (6 bases). V was trimmed by 1 base and J by 5 bases, leaving 9 bases between them. Looked up from germline, CDR1 is SGHDN and CDR2 is FVKESK. The CDR3 spans 13 residues. The CDR3 DNA follows: TGTGCCAGCAGCCAAGTAAGGGGGAACGAGCAGTACTTC. It is translated as CASSQVRGNEQYF.

This chain connects TRBV5-4 to TRBJ2-1; D gene unclear. This CDR3 contains 14 residues. Germline CDR1 SGHNT, CDR2 YYREEE (reference sequence). Trimming took off 5 bases at V and 0 bases at J, with 9 bases between the two ends. DNA for the CDR3: TGTGCCAGCAGTCCTACCCGCTCCTACAATGAGCAGTTCTTC. This codes for CASSPTRSYNEQFF.

The chain carries TRBV27 and TRBJ2-7; 10 positions agree with TRBD1. Per germline, CDR1 MNHEY and CDR2 SMNVEV (reference sequence). V was pared by 5 bases and J by 6 bases, with 10 bases of the junction left unmatched. The CDR3 spans 15 residues. In DNA, the CDR3 is TGTGCCAGCAGTACCGCCGGGACAGGGGTTCCCGAGCAGTACTTC. Translation: CASSTAGTGVPEQYF.

V is TRBV4-2 and J is TRBJ2-1; D remains unclear. Germline V lookup: CDR1 LGHNA, CDR2 YNFKEQ. The CDR3 runs to 15 residues. V was cut by 0 bases and J by 10 bases, with 16 bases left in between. The CDR3 region has the DNA TGTGCCAGCAGCCAAGAGCGGTTCGCCGACCCGGAGCAGTTCTTC. Translating it yields CASSQERFADPEQFF.

This sequence joins TRBV7-9 and TRBJ2-1; possibly TRBD2 for D (6 bases). Germline V gene data show CDR1 as SEHNR and CDR2 as FQNEAQ (reference sequence). V lost 0 bases and J lost 8, with 14 bases in between. This CDR3 contains 15 residues. The CDR3 DNA reads as TGTGCCAGCAGCTTAGCCCCCGCGGGGACTGATGAGCAGTTCTTC. Its translation: CASSLAPAGTDEQFF.

Worth noting for this clone: A single base separates this from a much larger clone, so it may be a read error. The chain uses TRBV28 and TRBJ1-2; 9 bases map to TRBD1. This CDR3 spans 18 amino acids. Germline V gene data show CDR1 as MDHEN and CDR2 as SYDVKM. V was pared by 4 bases and J by 2 bases, with 14 bases of the junction left unmatched. The CDR3 nucleotides are TGTGCCAGCAGTTCATTTTGGCGGGACAGGGCATCCAACTATGGCTACACCTTC. Residues: CASSSFWRDRASNYGYTF.

This clone was observed a single time. The chain recombines TRBV7-2 with TRBJ1-5; D not resolved. V was clipped by 1 base and J by 0 bases, with 7 bases between them. CDR1 is SGHTA, CDR2 FQGNSA, per germline. CDR3 length equals 15 residues. The CDR3 DNA reads as TGTGCCAGCAGCTTAGAAAGGGATAGCAATCAGCCCCAGCATTTT. This encodes CASSLERDSNQPQHF.

The rearrangement links TRBV6-5 to TRBJ2-2, with TRBD1 as a possible D gene (5 bases). V lost 0 bases and J lost 1, with 6 bases in between. CDR1 and CDR2 from the germline V gene are MNHEY and SVGAGI. There are 15 residues in the CDR3. The CDR3, as DNA: TGTGCCAGCAGTTACTCCACAGGGAACACCGGGGAGCTGTTTTTT. Amino acid sequence: CASSYSTGNTGELFF.

This clone was recorded once. The chain couples TRBV7-8 to TRBJ2-1, with a possible D match to TRBD2 (5 bases). V lost 5 bases and J lost 4, with 18 bases in between. Germline values: CDR1 SGHVS, CDR2 FQNEAQ. The length of the CDR3 is 16 residues. The CDR3 is CASSRGLDWNYNEQFF. The CDR3 bases are TGTGCCAGCAGCCGTGGACTGGACTGGAATTACAATGAGCAGTTCTTC.

This clone was counted at least ten times. This chain connects TRBV5-4 to TRBJ2-1; TRBD1 matches 10 bases. The CDR3 length is 15 residues. Looked up from germline, CDR1 is SGHNT and CDR2 is YYREEE (reference sequence). V was pared by 3 bases and J by 5 bases, with 5 bases of the junction left unmatched. Here the CDR3 DNA reads TGTGCCAGCAGCTCCCCGGGACAGGGGCACAATGAGCAGTTCTTC. Amino acids: CASSSPGQGHNEQFF.

The rearrangement joins TRBV27 to TRBJ2-7; TRBD1 might be the D (5 bases). The CDR3 has 13 residues. Germline V CDR1 and CDR2: MNHEY, SMNVEV (reference sequence). V shed 8 bases and J shed 3 bases, with 14 bases lying between them. CDR3 in DNA: TGTGCCAGCCAAGTGGGGCCGGACTACGAGCAGTACTTC. Translation gives CASQVGPDYEQYF.